This T cell receptor (beta chain) was observed in a study of identical twins. CDR1 and CDR2 (germline): MDHEN, SYDVKM. The CDR3 extends over 17 amino acids. V was clipped by 4 bases and J by 4 bases; unmatched bases: 15. This clonotype was counted between two and nine times. No antigen is known for it. One entry per CDR3 protein, called by TCRdb with MiXCR from the 5' RACE reads. The sample includes 500,000 to 650,000 distinct CDR3 sequences, 20% to 25% seen only once; the top ten take 0.48%. Broader study findings: Beta out-of-frame twin sharing showed a weaker excess.

These same records also appear under a second study, on yellow fever vaccine responses in identical twins.

The sample comprised CD4+ T cells sorted from blood. The origin of this receptor is a woman between 18 and 29 years old in good health. V usage is TRBV28 and J usage is TRBJ1-2, with TRBD1 identical over 7 bases. Here the CDR3 reads CASSSSGTANPGYGYTF. As DNA, the CDR3 is TGTGCCAGCAGTTCATCCGGGACAGCCAACCCGGGCTATGGCTACACCTTC.